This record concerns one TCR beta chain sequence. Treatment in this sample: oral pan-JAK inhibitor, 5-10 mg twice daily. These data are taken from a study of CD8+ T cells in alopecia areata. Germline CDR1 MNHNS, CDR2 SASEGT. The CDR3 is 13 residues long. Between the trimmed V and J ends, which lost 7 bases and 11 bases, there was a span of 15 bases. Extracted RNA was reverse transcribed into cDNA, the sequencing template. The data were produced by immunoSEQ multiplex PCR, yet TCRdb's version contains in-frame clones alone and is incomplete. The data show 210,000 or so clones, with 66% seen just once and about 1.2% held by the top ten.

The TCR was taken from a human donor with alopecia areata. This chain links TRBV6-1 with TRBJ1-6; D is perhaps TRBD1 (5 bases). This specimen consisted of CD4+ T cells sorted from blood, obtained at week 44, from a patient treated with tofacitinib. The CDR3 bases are TGTGCCAGCAATACAGGTTCTTGGGCACCCCTCCACTTT. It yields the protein CASNTGSWAPLHF.